This TCR beta chain stems from a study of T cell repertoires in cytomegalovirus infection. Germline values: CDR1 SGHVS, CDR2 FNYEAQ. The CDR3 runs to 15 residues. V trimming: 4 bases; J trimming: 4 bases; junction bases outside the gene matches: 3. Regarding this clonotype: Its specificity is unknown.

MiXCR was run by TCRdb on the reads, yielding one entry per CDR3 protein. The sample records 50,000 to 65,000 distinct CDR3 sequences, 20% being singletons. The material was CD8+ T cells from cultured PBMCs, obtained from culture after CMV antigen stimulation. This TCR was recovered from a human donor in good health (CMV status not recorded). Some clones in this sample may be carry-over from other donors' samples. The genes are TRBV7-6 and TRBJ2-3; 12 bases align to TRBD2. CDR3 region: CASSWTSGTADTQYF. Here the CDR3 DNA reads TGTGCCAGCAGCTGGACTAGCGGGACCGCAGATACGCAGTATTTT.